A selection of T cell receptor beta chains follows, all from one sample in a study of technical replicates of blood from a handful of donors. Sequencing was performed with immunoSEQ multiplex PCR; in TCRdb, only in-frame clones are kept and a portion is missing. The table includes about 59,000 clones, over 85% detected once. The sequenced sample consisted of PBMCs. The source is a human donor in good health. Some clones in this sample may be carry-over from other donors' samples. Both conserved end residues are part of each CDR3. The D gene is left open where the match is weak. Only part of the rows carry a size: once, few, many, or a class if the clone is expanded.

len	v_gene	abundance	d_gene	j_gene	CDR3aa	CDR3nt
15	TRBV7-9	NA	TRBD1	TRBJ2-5	CASSLDRGLIETQYF	TGTGCCAGCAGCTTAGACAGGGGTTTGATAGAGACCCAGTACTTC
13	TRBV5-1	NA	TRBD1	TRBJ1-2	CASSDGQGYGYTF	TGCGCCAGCAGCGACGGACAGGGCTATGGCTACACCTTC
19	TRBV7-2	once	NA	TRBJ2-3	CASSPPEGSGRLNTDTQYF	TGTGCCAGCAGCCCCCCGGAGGGTAGCGGACGTCTTAACACAGATACGCAGTATTTT
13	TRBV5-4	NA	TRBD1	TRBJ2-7	CATRTGDRYEQYF	TGTGCCACCCGGACAGGGGACCGCTACGAGCAGTACTTC
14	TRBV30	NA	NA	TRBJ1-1	CAWSVDSGPTEAFF	TGTGCCTGGAGTGTCGACAGTGGCCCCACTGAAGCTTTCTTT
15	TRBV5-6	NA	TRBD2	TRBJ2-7	CASSFEGGTAYEQYF	TGTGCCAGCAGCTTCGAGGGAGGGACCGCCTACGAGCAGTACTTC
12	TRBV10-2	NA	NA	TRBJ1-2	CASSTGYYGYTF	TGCGCCAGCAGTACAGGGTACTATGGCTACACCTTC
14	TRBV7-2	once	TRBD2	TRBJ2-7	CASSLGLAFYEQYF	TGTGCCAGCAGCTTAGGACTAGCATTCTACGAGCAGTACTTC
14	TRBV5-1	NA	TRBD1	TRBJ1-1	CASSSGQGRTEAFF	TGCGCCAGCAGCTCAGGACAGGGGCGAACTGAAGCTTTCTTT
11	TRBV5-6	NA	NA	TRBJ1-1	CASSTGTEAFF	TGTGCCAGCAGCACAGGAACTGAAGCTTTCTTT
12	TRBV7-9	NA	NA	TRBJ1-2	CASSFLRVGYTF	TGTGCCAGCAGCTTCCTGAGGGTCGGCTACACCTTC
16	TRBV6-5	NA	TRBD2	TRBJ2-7	CASSYRRGALYYEQYF	TGTGCCAGCAGTTATAGGCGGGGGGCCTTGTACTACGAGCAGTACTTC
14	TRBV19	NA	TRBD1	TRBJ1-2	CASSTADRGRGYTF	TGTGCCAGTAGTACAGCGGACAGGGGGAGAGGCTACACCTTC
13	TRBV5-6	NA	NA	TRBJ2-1	CASSFREYNEQFF	TGTGCCAGCAGCTTCCGGGAGTACAATGAGCAGTTCTTC
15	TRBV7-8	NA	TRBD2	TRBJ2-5	CASSPRLAGEETQYF	TGTGCCAGCAGCCCGCGACTAGCGGGAGAAGAGACCCAGTACTTC
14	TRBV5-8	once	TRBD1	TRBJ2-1	CASSLGQDYNEQFF	TGTGCCAGCTCGCTTGGACAGGACTACAATGAGCAGTTCTTC
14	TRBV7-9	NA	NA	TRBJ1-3	CASSLGTAGNTIYF	TGTGCCAGCAGCTTAGGGACAGCCGGAAACACCATATATTTT
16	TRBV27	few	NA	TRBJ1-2	CASRGLGGAVSYGYTF	TGTGCCAGCAGGGGCCTAGGAGGCGCGGTGAGCTATGGCTACACCTTC
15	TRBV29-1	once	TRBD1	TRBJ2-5	CSATPGQGNQETQYF	TGCAGCGCCACACCGGGACAGGGTAATCAAGAGACCCAGTACTTC
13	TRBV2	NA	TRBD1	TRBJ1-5	CASRGTALQPQHF	TGTGCCAGCAGGGGGACAGCTCTTCAGCCCCAGCATTTT
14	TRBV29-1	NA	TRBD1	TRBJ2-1	CSVENRGPYNEQFF	TGCAGCGTTGAAAACAGGGGGCCCTACAATGAGCAGTTCTTC
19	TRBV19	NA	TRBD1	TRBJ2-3	CASSRRQGATLSSTDTQYF	TGTGCCAGTAGCAGACGACAGGGGGCGACCTTAAGTAGCACAGATACGCAGTATTTT
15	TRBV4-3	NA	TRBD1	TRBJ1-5	CASSQDDRAHQPQHF	TGCGCCAGCAGCCAGGACGACAGGGCACATCAGCCCCAGCATTTT
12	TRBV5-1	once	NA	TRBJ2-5	CASSTEGKTQYF	TGCGCCAGCAGCACGGAGGGTAAGACCCAGTACTTC
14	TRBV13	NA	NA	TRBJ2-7	CASSKAGTHYEQYF	TGTGCCAGCTCAAAGGCGGGGACCCACTACGAGCAGTACTTC
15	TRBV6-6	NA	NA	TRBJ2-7	CASSSSSGSSYEQYF	NA
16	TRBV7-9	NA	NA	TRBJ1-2	CASSQSRGTQDYGYTF	TGTGCCAGCAGTCAAAGCCGGGGAACTCAGGACTATGGCTACACCTTC